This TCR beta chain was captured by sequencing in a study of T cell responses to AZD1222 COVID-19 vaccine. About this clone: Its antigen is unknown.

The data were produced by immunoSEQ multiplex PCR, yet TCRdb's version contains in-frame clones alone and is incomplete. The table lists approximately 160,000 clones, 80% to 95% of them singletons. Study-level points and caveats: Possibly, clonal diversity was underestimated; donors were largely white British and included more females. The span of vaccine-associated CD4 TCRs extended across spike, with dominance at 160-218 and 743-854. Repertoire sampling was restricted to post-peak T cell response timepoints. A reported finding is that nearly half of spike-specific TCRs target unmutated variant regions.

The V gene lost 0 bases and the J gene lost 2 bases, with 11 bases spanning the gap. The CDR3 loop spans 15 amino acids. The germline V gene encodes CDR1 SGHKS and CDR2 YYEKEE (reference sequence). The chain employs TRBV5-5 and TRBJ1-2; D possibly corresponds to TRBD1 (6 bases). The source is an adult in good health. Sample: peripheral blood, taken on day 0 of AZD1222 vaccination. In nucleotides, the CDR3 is TGTGCCAGCAGCTTGGCGCCGGGGGCGAACTATGGCTACACCTTC. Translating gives CASSLAPGANYGYTF.